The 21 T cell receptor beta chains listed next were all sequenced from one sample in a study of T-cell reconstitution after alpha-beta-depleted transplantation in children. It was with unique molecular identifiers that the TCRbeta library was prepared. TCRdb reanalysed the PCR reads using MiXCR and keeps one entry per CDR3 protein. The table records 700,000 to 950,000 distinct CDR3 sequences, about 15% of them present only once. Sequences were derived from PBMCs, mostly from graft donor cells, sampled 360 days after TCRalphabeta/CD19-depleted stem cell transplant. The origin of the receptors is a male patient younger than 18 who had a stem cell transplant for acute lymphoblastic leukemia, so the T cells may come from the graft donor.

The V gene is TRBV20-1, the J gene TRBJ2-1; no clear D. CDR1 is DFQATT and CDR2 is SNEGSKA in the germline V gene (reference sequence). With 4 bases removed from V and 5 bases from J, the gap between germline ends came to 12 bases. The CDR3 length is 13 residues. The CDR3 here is CSATKSKHNEQFF. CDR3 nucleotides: TGCAGTGCTACCAAATCGAAACACAATGAGCAGTTCTTC.

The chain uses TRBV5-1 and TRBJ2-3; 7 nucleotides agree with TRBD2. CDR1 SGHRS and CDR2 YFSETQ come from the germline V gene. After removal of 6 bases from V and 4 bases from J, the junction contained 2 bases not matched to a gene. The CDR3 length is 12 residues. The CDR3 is CASNREADTQYF. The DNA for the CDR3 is TGCGCCAGCAACCGGGAGGCAGATACGCAGTATTTT.

The CDR3 region is CASSLHRRTSGFPYEQYF. CDR3 bases: TGTGCCAGCAGCCTGCACAGACGGACTAGCGGGTTCCCCTACGAGCAGTACTTC. V is TRBV11-1 and J is TRBJ2-7; TRBD2 aligns across 11 bases. CDR3 length: 18 amino acids. The V and J ends lost 5 bases and 2 bases, in that order; junction bases with no gene match: 14. CDR1 is SGHAT, CDR2 FQDESV, per germline (reference sequence).

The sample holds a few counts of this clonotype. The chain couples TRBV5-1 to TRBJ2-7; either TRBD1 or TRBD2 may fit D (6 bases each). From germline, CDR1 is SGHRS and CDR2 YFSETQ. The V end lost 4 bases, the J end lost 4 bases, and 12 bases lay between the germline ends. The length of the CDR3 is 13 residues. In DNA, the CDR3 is TGCGCCAGCAGCGGGGGGCCTCGTTACGAGCAGTACTTC. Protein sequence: CASSGGPRYEQYF.

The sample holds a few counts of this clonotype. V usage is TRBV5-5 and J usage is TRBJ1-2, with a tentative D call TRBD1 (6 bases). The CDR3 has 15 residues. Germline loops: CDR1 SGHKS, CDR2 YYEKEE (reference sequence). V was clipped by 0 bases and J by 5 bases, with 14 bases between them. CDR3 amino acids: CASSLGAGGGYGYTF. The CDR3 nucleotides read TGTGCCAGCAGCTTGGGGGCAGGAGGGGGATATGGCTACACCTTC.

The chain's CDR3 is CASSPGVGKRVTGELFF. In DNA form, the CDR3 reads TGTGCCAGCAGCCCGGGGGTTGGGAAGCGGGTCACCGGGGAGCTGTTTTTT. The chain links TRBV11-2 to TRBJ2-2; possible D gene TRBD2, 6 bases. Trimming cost V 5 bases and J 4 bases, with 20 bases left between them. The germline V gene encodes CDR1 SGHAT and CDR2 FQNNGV. There are 17 residues in the CDR3.

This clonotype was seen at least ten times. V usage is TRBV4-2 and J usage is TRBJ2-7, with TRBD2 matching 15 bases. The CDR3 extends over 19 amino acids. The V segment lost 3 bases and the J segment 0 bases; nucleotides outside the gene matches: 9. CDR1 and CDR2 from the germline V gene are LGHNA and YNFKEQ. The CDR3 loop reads CASSQEPGLAGGSSYEQYF. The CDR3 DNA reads TGTGCCAGCAGCCAGGAACCGGGACTAGCGGGAGGAAGCTCCTACGAGCAGTACTTC.

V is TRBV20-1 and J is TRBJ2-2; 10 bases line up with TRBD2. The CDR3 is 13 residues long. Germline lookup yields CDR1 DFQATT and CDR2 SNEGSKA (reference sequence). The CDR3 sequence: CSGSGRPSGELFF. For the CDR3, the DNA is TGCAGCGGTAGCGGGAGGCCATCCGGGGAGCTGTTTTTT.

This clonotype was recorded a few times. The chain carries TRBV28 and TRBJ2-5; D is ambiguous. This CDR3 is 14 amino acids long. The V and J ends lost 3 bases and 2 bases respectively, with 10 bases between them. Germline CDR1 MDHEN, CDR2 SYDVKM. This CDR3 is CASSFQPVQETQYF. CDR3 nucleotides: TGTGCCAGCAGTTTTCAACCTGTACAAGAGACCCAGTACTTC.

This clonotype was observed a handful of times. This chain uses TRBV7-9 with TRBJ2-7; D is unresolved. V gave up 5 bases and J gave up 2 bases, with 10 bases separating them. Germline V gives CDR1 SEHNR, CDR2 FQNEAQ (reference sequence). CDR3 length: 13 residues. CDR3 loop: CASSNPITYEQYF. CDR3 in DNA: TGTGCCAGCAGCAACCCAATTACCTACGAGCAGTACTTC.

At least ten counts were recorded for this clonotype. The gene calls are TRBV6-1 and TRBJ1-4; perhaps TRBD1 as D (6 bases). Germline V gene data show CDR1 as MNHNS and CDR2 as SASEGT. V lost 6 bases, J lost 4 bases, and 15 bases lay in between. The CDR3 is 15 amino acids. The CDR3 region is CASSETGFFNEKLFF. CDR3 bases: TGTGCCAGCAGCGAGACAGGTTTCTTTAATGAAAAACTGTTTTTT.

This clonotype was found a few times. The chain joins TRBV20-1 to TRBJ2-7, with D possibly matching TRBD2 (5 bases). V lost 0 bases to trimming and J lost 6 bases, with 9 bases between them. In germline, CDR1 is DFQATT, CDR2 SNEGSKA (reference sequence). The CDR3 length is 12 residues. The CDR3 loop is CSARDLASEQYF. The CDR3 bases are TGCAGTGCTAGAGATCTAGCATCCGAGCAGTACTTC.

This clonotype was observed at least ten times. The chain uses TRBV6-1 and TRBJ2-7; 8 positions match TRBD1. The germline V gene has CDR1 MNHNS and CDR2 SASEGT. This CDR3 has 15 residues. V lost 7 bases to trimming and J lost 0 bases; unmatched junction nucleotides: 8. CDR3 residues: CASTPDRVFSYEQYF. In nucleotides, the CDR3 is TGTGCCAGCACCCCGGACAGGGTCTTCTCCTACGAGCAGTACTTC.

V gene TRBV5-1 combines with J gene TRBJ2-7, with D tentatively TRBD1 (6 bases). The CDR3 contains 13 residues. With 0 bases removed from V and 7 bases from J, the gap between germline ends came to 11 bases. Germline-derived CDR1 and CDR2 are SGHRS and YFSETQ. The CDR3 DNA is TGCGCCAGCAGCTTGGAAACAGGGCGAGAGCAGTACTTC. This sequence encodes CASSLETGREQYF.

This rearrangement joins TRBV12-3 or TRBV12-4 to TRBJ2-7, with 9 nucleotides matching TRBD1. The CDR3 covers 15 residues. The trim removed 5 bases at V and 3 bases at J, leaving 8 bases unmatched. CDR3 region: CASSPSGQGGYEQYF. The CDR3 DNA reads TGTGCCAGCAGTCCCTCGGGACAGGGAGGCTACGAGCAGTACTTC.

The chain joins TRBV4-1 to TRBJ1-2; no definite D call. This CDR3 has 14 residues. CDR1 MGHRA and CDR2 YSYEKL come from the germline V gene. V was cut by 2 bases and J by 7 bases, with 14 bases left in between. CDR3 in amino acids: CASSQPGSWGGYTF. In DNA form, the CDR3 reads TGCGCCAGCAGCCAACCCGGCTCCTGGGGTGGCTACACCTTC.

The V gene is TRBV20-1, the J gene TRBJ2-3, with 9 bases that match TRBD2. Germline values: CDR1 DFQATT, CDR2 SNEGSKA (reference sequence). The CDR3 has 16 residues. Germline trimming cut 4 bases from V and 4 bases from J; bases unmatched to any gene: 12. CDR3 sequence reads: CSAKRPLAGRADTQYF. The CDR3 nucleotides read TGCAGTGCTAAACGACCCCTAGCGGGAAGGGCAGATACGCAGTATTTT.

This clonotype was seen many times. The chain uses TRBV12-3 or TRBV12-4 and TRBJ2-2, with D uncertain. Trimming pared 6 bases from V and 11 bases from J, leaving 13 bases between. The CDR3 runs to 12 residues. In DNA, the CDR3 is TGTGCCAGCAGCTCGGTTCTTGGAGAGCTGTTTTTT. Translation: CASSSVLGELFF.

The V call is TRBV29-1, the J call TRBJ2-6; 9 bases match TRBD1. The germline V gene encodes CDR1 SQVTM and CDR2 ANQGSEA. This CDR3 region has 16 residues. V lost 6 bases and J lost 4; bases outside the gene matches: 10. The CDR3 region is CSVRQGGLSGANVLTF. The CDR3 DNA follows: TGCAGCGTACGACAGGGGGGTCTGAGCGGGGCCAACGTCCTGACTTTC.

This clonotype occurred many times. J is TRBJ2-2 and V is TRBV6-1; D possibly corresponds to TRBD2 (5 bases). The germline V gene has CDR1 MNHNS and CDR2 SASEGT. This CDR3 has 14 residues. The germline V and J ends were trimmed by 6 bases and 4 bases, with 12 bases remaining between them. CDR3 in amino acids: CASRRAISTGELFF. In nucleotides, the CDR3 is TGTGCCAGCAGGAGGGCTATAAGCACCGGGGAGCTGTTTTTT.

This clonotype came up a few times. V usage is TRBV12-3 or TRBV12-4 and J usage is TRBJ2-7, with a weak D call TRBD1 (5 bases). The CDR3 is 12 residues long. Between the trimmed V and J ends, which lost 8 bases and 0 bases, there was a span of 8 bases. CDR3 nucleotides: TGTGCCAGCGGACACAACTCCTACGAGCAGTACTTC. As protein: CASGHNSYEQYF.